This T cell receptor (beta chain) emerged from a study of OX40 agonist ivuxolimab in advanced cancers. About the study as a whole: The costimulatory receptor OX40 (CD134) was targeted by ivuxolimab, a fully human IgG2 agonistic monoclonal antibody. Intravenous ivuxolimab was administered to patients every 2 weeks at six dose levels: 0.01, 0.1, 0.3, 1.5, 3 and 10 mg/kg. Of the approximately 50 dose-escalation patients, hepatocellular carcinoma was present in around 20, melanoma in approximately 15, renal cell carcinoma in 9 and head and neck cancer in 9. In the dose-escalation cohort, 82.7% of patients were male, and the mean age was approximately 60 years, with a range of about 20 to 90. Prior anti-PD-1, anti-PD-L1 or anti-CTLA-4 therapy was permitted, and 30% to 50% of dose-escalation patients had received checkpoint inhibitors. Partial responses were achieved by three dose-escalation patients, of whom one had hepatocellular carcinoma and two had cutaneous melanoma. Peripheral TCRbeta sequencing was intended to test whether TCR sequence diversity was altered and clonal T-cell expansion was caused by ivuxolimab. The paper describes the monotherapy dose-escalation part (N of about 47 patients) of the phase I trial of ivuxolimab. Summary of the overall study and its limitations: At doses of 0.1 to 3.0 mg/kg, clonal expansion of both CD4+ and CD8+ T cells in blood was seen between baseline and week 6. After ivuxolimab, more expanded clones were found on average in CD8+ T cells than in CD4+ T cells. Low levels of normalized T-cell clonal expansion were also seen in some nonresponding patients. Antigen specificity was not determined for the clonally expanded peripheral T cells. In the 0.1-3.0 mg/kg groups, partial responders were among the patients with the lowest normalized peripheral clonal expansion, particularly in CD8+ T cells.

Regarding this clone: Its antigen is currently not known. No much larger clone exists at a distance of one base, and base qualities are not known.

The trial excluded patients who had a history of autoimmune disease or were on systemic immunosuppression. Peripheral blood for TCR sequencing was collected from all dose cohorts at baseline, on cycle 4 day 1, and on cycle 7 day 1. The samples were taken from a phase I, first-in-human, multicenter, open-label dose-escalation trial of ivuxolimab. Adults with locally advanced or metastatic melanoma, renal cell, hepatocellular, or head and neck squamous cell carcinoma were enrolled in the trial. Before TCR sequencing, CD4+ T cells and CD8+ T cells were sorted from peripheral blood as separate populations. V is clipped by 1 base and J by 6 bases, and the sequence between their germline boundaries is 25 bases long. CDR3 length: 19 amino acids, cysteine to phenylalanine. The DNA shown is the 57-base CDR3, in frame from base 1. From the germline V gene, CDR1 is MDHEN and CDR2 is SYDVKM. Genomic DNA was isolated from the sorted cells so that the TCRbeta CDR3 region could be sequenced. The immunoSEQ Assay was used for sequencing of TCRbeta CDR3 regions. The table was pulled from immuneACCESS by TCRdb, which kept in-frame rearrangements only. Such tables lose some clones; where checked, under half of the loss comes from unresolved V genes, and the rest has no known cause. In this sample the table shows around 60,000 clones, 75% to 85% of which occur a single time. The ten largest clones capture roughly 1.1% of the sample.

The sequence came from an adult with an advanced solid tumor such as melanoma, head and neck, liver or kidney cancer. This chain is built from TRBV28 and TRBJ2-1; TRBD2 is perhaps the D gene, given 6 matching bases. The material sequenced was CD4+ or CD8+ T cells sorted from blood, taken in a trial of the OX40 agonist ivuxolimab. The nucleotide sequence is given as TGTGCCAGCAGTTTATTTTGGGTGGGGGGACCCAAGAGTGGCAATGAGCAGTTCTTC. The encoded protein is CASSLFWVGGPKSGNEQFF.